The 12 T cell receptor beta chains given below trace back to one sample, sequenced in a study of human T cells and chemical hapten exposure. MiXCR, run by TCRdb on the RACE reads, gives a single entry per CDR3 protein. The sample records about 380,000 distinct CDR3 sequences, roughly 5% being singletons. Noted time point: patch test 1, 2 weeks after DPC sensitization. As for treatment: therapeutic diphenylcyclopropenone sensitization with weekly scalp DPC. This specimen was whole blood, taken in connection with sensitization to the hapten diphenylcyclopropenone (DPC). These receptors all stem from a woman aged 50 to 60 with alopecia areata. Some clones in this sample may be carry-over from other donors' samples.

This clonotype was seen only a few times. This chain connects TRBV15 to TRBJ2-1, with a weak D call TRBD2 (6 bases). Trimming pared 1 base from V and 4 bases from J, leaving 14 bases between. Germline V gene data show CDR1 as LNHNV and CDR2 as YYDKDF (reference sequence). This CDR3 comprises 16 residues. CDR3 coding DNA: TGTGCCACCAGCAGAGTAGGCGGGAATAGGTACAATGAGCAGTTCTTC. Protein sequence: CATSRVGGNRYNEQFF.

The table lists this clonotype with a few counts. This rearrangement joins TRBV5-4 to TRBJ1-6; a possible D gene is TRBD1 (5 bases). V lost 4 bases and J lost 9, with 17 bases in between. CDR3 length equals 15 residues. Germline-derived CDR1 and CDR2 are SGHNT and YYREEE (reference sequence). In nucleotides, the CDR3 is TGTGCCAGCAGCCCCGGGAGTCCGGGGGGTTCACCCCTCCACTTT. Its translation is CASSPGSPGGSPLHF.

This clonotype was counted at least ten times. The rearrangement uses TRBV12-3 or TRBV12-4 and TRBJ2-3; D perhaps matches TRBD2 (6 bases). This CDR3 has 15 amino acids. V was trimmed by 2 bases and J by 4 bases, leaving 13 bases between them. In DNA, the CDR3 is TGTGCCAGCAGTTTATCGGGAGAGGCAGCAGATACGCAGTATTTT. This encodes CASSLSGEAADTQYF.

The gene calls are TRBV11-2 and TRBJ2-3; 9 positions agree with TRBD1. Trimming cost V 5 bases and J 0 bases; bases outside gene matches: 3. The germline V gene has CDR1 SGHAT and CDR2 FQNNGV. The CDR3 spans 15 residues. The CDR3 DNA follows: TGTGCCAGCAGCATTGGGACAGGGAGCACAGATACGCAGTATTTT. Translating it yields CASSIGTGSTDTQYF.

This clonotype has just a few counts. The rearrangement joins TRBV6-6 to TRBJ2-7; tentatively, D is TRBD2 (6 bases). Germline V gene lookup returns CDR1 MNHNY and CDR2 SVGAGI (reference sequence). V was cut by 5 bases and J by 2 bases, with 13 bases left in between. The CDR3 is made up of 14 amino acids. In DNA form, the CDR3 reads TGTGCCAGCAGTAAAGATAGCGGTACCTACGAGCAGTACTTC. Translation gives CASSKDSGTYEQYF.

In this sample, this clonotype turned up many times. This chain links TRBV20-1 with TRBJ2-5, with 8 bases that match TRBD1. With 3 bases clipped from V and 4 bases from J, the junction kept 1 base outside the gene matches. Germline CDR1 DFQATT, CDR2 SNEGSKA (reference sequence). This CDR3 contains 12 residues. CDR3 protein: CSARTGVETQYF. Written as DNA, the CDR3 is TGCAGTGCTAGGACAGGGGTAGAGACCCAGTACTTC.

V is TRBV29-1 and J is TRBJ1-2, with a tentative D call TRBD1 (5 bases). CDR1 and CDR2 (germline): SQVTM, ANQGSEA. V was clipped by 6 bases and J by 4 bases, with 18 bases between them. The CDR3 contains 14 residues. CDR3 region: CSVRTRDTLYGYTF. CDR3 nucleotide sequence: TGCAGCGTCCGGACACGCGACACCCTCTATGGCTACACCTTC.

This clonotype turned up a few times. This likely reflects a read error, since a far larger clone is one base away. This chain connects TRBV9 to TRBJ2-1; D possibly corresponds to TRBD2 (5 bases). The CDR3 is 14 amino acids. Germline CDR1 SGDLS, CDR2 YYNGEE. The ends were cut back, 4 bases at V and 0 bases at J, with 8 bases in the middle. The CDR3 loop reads CASSIGSSYNEQFF. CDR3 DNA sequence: TGTGCCAGCAGCATAGGGAGCTCCTACAATGAGCAGTTCTTC.

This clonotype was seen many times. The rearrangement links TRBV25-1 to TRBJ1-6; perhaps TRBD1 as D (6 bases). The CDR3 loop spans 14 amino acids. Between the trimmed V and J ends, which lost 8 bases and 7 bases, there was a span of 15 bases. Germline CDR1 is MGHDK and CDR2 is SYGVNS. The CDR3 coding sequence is TGTGCCAGCTCCCAATGGGGACAAAATTCACCCCTCCACTTT. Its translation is CASSQWGQNSPLHF.

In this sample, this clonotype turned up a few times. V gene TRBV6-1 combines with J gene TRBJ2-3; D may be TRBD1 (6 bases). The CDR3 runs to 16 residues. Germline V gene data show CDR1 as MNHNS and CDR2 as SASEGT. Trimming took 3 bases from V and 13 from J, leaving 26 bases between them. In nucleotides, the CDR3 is TGTGCCAGCAGTGACTGGACTTCTCCCCAGGGGATACAGGAGTATTTT. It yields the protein CASSDWTSPQGIQEYF.

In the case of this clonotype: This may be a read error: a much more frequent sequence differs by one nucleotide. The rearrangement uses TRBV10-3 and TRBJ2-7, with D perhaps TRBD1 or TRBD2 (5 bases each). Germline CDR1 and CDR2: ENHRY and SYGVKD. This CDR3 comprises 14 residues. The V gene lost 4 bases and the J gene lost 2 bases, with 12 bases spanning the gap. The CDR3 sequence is CAISVSRDAYEQYF. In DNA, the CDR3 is TGTGCCATCAGTGTGTCCCGGGACGCCTACGAGCAGTACTTC.

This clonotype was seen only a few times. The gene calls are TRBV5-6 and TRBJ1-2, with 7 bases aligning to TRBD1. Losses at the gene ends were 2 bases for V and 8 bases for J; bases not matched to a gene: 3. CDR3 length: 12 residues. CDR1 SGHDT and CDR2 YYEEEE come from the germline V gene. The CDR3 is CASSFSTGGYTF. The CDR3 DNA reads TGTGCCAGCAGCTTCTCGACAGGGGGCTACACCTTC.